This T cell receptor beta chain emerged from a study of OX40 agonist ivuxolimab in advanced cancers. Sequencing used immunoSEQ multiplex PCR; TCRdb keeps in-frame clones, though not all of them. The data contain approximately 24,000 clones, approximately 85% of them singletons. Regarding the study as a whole: Some patients without response likewise showed low normalized clonal expansion.

Germline V gene data show CDR1 as SGDLS and CDR2 as YYNGEE. The CDR3 covers 15 residues. J lost 4 bases, V lost 0 bases, and 6 bases had no gene match. Comments on this clone: Its cognate antigen is unknown.

The specimen comprised CD4+ or CD8+ T cells sorted from blood, sampled in a trial of the OX40 agonist ivuxolimab. The chain is built from TRBV9 and TRBJ1-2, with 7 positions matching TRBD1. This clonotype originated in an adult with an advanced solid tumor such as melanoma, head and neck, liver or kidney cancer. The CDR3 loop reads CASSVAAGGTYGYTF. The CDR3, as DNA: TGTGCCAGCAGCGTAGCGGCAGGGGGGACCTATGGCTACACCTTC. Full variable domain (missing parts from reference TRBV9 and TRBJ1-2): DSGVTQTPKHLITATGQRVTLRCSPRSGDLSVYWYQQSLDQGLQFLIQYYNGEERAKGNILERFSAQQFPDLHSELNLSSLELGDSALYFCASSVAAGGTYGYTFGSGTRLTVV.